This TCR beta chain stems from a study of blood T cell repertoires in COVID-19. Participants had their cohort set by participant-reported clinical history. A case of COVID-19 had been met by exposed participants within 2 weeks before study entry. Assay: immunoSEQ multiplex PCR; the TCRdb copy retains only in-frame clones and omits some. Of hundreds of thousands of clones listed, around nine tenths are singletons. Germline V gene sequence: CDR1 LGHDT, CDR2 YNNKEL (reference sequence). The CDR3 has 14 amino acids. J lost 8 bases, V lost 4 bases, and 6 bases had no gene match. The rearrangement joins TRBV3-1 (or the pseudogene TRBV3-2) to TRBJ2-1; 9 bases fit TRBD2. Sequencing used PBMCs or T cells enriched from blood (not recorded which). The TCR comes from a young woman who had been exposed to COVID-19. DNA for the CDR3: TGTGCCAGCAGCCTAGCGGGAGCTCAGTATGAGCAGTTCTTC. This gives the protein CASSLAGAQYEQFF.